This T cell receptor beta chain was sequenced during a study of shared clonotypes between healthy human individuals. Study results and limitations: Generation probabilities were higher for clonotypes shared across all four sorted-subset donors than for unshared ones.

CD8 cells classed as naive were CD45RO-negative and positively selected for CCR7, excluding terminally differentiated effector memory CD45RA+ cells. This CDR3 has 16 amino acids. Germline CDR1 SGHTA, CDR2 FQGNSA. V gave up 5 bases and J gave up 5 bases, with 21 bases separating them. Concerning this clone itself: The antigen is undetermined.

In the authors' methods: As immunoSEQ supplied junction-only sequences (without quality scores), filtering differed. Assay used: immunoSEQ multiplex PCR; TCRdb lists only in-frame clones, some missing. The V and J calls and the clone size are those of that table, but D and trimming were determined from the DNA. The sample gives 2 million to 2.5 million clones, roughly 91% of which show up once; under 2% is in the top ten. The sequence came from a man in his late teens or twenties in good health. Some clones in this sample may be carry-over from other donors' samples. The sequenced sample was naive CD8+ T cells from PBMCs. The rearrangement joins TRBV7-2 to TRBJ1-1, with D possibly matching TRBD1 (6 bases). This chain's CDR3 is CASSPTQWGARTEAFF. The DNA for the CDR3 is TGTGCCAGCAGCCCAACTCAATGGGGGGCGAGGACTGAAGCTTTCTTT.